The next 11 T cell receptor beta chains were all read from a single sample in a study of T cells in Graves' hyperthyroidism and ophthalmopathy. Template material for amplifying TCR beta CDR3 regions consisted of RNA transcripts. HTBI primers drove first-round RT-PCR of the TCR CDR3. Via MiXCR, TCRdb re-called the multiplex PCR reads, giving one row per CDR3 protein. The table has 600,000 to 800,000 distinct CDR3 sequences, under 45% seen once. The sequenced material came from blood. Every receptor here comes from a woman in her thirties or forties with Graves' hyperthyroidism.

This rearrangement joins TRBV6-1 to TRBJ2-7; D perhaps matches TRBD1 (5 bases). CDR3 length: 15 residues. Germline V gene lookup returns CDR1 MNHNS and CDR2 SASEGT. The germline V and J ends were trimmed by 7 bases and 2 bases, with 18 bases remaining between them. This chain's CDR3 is CASKEGSGQTYEQYF. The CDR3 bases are TGTGCCAGCAAAGAAGGGTCAGGACAAACCTACGAGCAGTACTTC.

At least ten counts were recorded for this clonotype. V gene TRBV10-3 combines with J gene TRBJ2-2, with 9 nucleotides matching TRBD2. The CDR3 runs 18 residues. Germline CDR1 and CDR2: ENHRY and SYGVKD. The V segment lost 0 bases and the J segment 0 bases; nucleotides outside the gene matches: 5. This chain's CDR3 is CAISESTSGSANTGELFF. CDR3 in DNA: TGTGCCATCAGTGAGTCAACTAGCGGGTCCGCGAACACCGGGGAGCTGTTTTTT.

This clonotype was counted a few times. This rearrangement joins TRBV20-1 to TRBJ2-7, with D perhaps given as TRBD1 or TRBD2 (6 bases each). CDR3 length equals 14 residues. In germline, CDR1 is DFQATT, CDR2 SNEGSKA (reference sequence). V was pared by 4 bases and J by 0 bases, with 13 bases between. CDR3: CSAIIGGHSYEQYF. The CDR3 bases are TGCAGTGCTATAATAGGGGGGCACTCCTACGAGCAGTACTTC.

Here the CDR3 reads CASSQGASEAFF. The CDR3 DNA sequence: TGTGCCAGTAGTCAGGGGGCCAGCGAAGCTTTCTTT. The genes are TRBV19 and TRBJ1-1; 8 nucleotides match TRBD1. After removal of 5 bases from V and 8 bases from J, the junction contained 4 bases not matched to a gene. Germline V gives CDR1 LNHDA, CDR2 SQIVND (reference sequence). This CDR3 spans 12 amino acids.

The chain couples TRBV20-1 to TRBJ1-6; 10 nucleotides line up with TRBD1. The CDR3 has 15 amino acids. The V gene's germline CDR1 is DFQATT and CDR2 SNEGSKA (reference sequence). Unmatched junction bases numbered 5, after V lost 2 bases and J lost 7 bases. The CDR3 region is CSARNPGQGNSPLHF. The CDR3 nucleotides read TGCAGTGCTAGAAACCCGGGACAGGGGAATTCACCCCTCCACTTT.

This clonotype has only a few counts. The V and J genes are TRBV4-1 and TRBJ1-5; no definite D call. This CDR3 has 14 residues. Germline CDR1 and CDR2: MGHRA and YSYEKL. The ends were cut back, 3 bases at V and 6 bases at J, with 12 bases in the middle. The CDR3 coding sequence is TGCGCCAGCAGCCATGACATTTTGGGTCAGCCCCAGCATTTT. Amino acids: CASSHDILGQPQHF.

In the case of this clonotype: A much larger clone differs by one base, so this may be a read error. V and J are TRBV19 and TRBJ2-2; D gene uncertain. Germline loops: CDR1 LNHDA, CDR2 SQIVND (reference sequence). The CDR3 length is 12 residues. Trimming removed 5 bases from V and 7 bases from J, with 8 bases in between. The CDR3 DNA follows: TGTGCCAGTAGTGCTCCCCACGGGGAGCTGTTTTTT. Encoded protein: CASSAPHGELFF.

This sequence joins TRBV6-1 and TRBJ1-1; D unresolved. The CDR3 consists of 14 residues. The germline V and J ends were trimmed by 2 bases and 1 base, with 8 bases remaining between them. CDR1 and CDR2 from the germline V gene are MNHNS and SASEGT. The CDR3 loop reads CASSELFGNTEAFF. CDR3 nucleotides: TGTGCCAGCAGTGAATTATTTGGGAACACTGAAGCTTTCTTT.

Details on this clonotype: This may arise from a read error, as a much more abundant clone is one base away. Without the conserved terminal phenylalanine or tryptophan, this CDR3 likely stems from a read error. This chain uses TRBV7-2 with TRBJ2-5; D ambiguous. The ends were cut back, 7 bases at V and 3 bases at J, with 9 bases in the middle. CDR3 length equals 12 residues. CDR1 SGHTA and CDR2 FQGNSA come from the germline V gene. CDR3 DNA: TGTGCCAGCACCCTGTGGGAAGAGACCCAGTACCTC. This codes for CASTLWEETQYL.

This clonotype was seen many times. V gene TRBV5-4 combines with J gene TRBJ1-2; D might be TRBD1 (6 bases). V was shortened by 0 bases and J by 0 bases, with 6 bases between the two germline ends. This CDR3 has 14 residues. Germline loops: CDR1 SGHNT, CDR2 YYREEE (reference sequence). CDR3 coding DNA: TGTGCCAGCAGCTTGGGGGACACTAACTATGGCTACACCTTC. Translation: CASSLGDTNYGYTF.

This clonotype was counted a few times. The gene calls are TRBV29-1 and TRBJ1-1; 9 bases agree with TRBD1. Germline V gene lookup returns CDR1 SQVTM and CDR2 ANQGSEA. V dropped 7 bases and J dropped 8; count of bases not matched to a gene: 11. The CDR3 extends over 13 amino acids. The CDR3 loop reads CSAETGGLVEAFF. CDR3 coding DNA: TGCAGCGCTGAGACAGGGGGGCTTGTAGAAGCTTTCTTT.